This is a list of T cell receptor beta chains from one sample in a study of CD8 T cells in ankylosing spondylitis. TCRdb reprocessed the 5' RACE reads with MiXCR, giving one entry per CDR3 protein. Here the sample spans just under 350,000 distinct CDR3 sequences, 14% to 15% being singletons. Sequencing was done on a sample of blood, either unsorted or a sorted T cell fraction (not recorded which). Receptors were obtained from a male donor with ankylosing spondylitis or in good health (not recorded which). The CDR3 runs from the conserved cysteine through the conserved F or W. Each record gives: J gene, V gene, clone size, D gene, CDR3 protein, CDR3 DNA. The D gene is left open where the match is weak. For some rows the clone size is stated as once, few or many, or as a class when expanded; others skip it.

TRBJ2-2	TRBV4-2	-	TRBD2	CASSQVLAVTTGELFF	TGTGCCAGCAGCCAAGTACTAGCGGTTACCACCGGGGAGCTGTTTTTT
TRBJ1-1	TRBV3-1	-	-	CASSVDRYEAFF	TGTGCCAGCAGCGTAGACAGGTATGAAGCTTTCTTT
TRBJ2-2	TRBV12-3/TRBV12-4	-	-	CAFLLGAAGGELFF	TGTGCCTTCCTCCTCGGGGCCGCGGGCGGGGAGCTGTTTTTT
TRBJ1-1	TRBV5-6	few	-	CASSPRPGAGTEAFF	TGTGCCAGCAGCCCCAGGCCAGGGGCGGGCACTGAAGCTTTCTTT
TRBJ1-1	TRBV5-1	many	TRBD1	CASSSSGTGVFGAFF	TGCGCCAGCAGCTCTTCCGGGACAGGGGTCTTCGGAGCTTTCTTT
TRBJ2-1	TRBV5-1	-	-	CASSRRNDEQFF	TGCGCCAGCAGCAGACGGAACGATGAGCAGTTCTTC
TRBJ2-5	TRBV6-5	few	TRBD2	CASSYSGGATSGHQETQYF	TGTGCCAGCAGTTACTCAGGGGGGGCCACTAGCGGGCACCAAGAGACCCAGTACTTC
TRBJ2-3	TRBV5-1	-	-	CASSLVTGSGTDTQYF	TGCGCCAGCAGCTTGGTGACGGGGTCGGGCACAGATACGCAGTATTTT
TRBJ2-3	TRBV5-1	few	-	CASSPGKDTQYF	TGCGCCAGCAGCCCTGGGAAGGATACGCAGTATTTT
TRBJ1-2	TRBV2	few	-	CASSEVAGYGYTF	TGTGCCAGCAGTGAAGTGGCAGGCTACGGCTACACCTTC
TRBJ2-1	TRBV12-3/TRBV12-4	few	TRBD1	CASSFVQGAYNEQFF	TGTGCCAGCAGTTTCGTCCAGGGGGCCTACAATGAGCAGTTCTTC
TRBJ2-5	TRBV2	once	TRBD2	CASSEARGRRQETQYF	TGTGCCAGCAGTGAAGCGCGGGGGAGACGGCAAGAGACCCAGTACTTC
TRBJ2-3	TRBV5-1	few	-	CASSLDSSSGTDTQYF	TGCGCCAGCAGCTTGGATAGCAGCTCGGGCACAGATACGCAGTATTTT
TRBJ2-7	TRBV6-1	once	TRBD1	CASSLPGQGGEQYF	TGTGCCAGCAGTCTTCCGGGACAGGGAGGCGAGCAGTACTTC
TRBJ1-5	TRBV6-2/TRBV6-3	few	TRBD1	CASSYSFRGQYSNQPQHF	TGTGCCAGCAGTTACTCGTTCCGGGGACAGTATAGCAATCAGCCCCAGCATTTT
TRBJ2-3	TRBV5-1	few	-	CASNVGEKGTDTQYF	TGCGCCAGCAATGTCGGAGAAAAGGGCACAGATACGCAGTATTTT
TRBJ2-1	TRBV11-2	-	-	CASGLGRAKKEQFF	TGTGCCAGCGGCTTAGGGCGAGCGAAGAAAGAGCAGTTCTTC